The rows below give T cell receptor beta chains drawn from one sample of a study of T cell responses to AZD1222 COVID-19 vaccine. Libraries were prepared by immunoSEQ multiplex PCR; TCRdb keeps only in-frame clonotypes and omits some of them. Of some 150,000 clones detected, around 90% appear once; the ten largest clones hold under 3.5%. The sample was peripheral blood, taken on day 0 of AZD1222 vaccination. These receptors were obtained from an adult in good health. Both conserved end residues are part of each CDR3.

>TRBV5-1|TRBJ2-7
CASTLGLNHRIYEQYF
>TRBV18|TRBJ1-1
CASSRGEGVGTEAFF
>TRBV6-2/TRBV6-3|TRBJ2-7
CASSYPRSGQVYEQYF
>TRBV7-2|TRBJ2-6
CASSLVAGAGANVLTF
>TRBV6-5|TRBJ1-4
CASRFQLTNEKLFF
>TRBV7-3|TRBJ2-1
CASSPLSGRVPYNEQFF
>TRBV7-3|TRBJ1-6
CASSLYAVGLGSPLHF
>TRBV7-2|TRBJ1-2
CASSLVWEDGYTF
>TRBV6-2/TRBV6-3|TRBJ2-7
CASSYVLMARTGNYEQYF
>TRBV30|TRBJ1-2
CAWSVQARGQWGYTF
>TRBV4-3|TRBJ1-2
CASSQGPVPVRPFGYTF
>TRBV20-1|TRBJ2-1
CSAREGDEQFF
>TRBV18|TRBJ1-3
CASSPRSGTGPGNTIYF
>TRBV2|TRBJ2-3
CASSRTSGRGHTQYF
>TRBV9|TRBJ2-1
CASSVDGNSYNEQFF
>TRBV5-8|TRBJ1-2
CASSETGTGGIGYTF
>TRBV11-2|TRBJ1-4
CASKKGAGLGEKLFF
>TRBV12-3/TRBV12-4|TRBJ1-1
CASSKQGISQAFF
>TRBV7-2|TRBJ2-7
CASSLGVGKPYEQYF
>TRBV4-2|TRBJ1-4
CASSLGQSNEKLFF
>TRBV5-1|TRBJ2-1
CASSRVGTINNEQFF
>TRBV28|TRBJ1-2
CASSLPRSVSVGGGHYGYTF
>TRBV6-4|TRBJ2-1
CASSDSGLHEQFF
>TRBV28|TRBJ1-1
CASSLDGSMNTEAFF
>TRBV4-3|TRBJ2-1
CASTARGRPVNEQFF